This T cell receptor (beta chain) was retrieved from a study of cytomegalovirus exposure and HLA in healthy donors. Study-level background: Drawn from HLA-typed donors, around 85 million unique TCRs were held in an early data release. Study observations and caveats: The Asian-associated ancestry cluster reportedly had fewer N-insertions than the roughly 670-donor mean in a later analysis. In vitro testing confirmed a few CMV-associated chains as specific for CMV antigens.

The PCR had 60 Vbeta and 13 Jbeta primers. TCRdb keeps only in-frame clones here, not all; method: immunoSEQ multiplex PCR. The sample carries 150,000 to 200,000 clones, roughly three quarters recorded once. The CDR3 covers 15 residues. Trimming left V 0 bases short and J 0 bases short, with 9 bases between. CDR1 is GTSNPN, CDR2 SVGIG, per germline (reference sequence). Regarding this clone: Its matching antigen is unknown.

The sample taken for sequencing was PBMCs. The chain combines TRBV30 with TRBJ1-3, with D unresolved. The receptor was isolated from a man aged 18-30 years in good health and CMV-seropositive. The CDR3 protein is CAWSVLRSSGNTIYF. The CDR3 region has the DNA TGTGCCTGGAGTGTACTGAGGAGCTCTGGAAACACCATATATTTT.